The clone carrying this TCR beta chain was counted between two and nine times. Antigen unknown. This CDR3 has 12 residues. The germline V and J ends were trimmed by 4 bases and 2 bases, with 8 bases remaining between them. Germline-derived CDR1 and CDR2 are SQVTM and ANQGSEA. This table comes from immunoSEQ multiplex PCR, and its TCRdb copy is limited to in-frame clones, with some not included. The sample shows fewer than 100,000 clones, around two thirds of them seen only once. None of the donors, who were healthy HIV-negative adults, had recently had acute infections or vaccinations. The data were obtained in a study of shared clonotypes between healthy human individuals. Background on the study: Per-donor plates numbered three CD4 naive, three CD4 memory, two CD8 naive and one CD8 memory. Whole-study findings and limits: The small donor group covered limited genetic and exposure diversity.

Sequenced material: memory CD8+ T cells sorted from blood. Sample subset: CD45RO+ cells pooled with CCR7-negative TemRA cells. The rearrangement links TRBV29-1 to TRBJ1-1; D is uncertain. This TCR was sampled from a man aged 25 to 40 in good health. The chain's CDR3 is CSVAPANTEAFF. CDR3 nucleotide sequence: TGCAGCGTTGCCCCGGCCAACACTGAAGCTTTCTTT.